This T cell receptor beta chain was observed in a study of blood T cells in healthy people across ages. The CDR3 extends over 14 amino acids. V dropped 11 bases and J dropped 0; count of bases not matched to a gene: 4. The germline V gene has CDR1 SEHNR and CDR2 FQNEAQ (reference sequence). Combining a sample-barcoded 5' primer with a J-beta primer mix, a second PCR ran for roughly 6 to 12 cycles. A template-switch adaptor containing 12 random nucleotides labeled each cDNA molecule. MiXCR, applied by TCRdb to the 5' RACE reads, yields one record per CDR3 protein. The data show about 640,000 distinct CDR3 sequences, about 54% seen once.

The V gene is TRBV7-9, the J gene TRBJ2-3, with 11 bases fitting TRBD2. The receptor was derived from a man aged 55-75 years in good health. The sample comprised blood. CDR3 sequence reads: CAVLAGGSTDTQYF. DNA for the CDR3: TGTGCCGTGCTAGCGGGGGGTAGCACAGATACGCAGTATTTT.